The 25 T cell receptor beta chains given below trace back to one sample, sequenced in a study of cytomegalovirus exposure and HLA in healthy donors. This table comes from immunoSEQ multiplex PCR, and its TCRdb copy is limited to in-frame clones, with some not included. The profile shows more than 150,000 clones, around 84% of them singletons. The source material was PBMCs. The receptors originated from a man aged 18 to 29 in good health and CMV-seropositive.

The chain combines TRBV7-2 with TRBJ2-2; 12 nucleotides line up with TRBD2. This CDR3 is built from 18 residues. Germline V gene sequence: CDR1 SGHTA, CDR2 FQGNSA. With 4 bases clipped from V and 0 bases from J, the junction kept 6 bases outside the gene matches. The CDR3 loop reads CASSSIGTSGPNTGELFF. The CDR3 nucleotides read TGTGCCAGCAGCTCAATAGGGACTAGCGGGCCGAACACCGGGGAGCTGTTTTTT.

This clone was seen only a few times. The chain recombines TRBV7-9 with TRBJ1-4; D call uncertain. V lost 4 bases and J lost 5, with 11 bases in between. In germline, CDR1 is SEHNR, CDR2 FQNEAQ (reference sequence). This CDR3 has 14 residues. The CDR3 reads CASSSEAPNEKLFF. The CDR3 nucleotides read TGTGCCAGCAGCTCTGAGGCCCCGAATGAAAAACTGTTTTTT.

CDR3 coding DNA: TGTGCCACCACACCGGGACTACGGAGCACAGATACGCAGTATTTT. As protein: CATTPGLRSTDTQYF. The chain has TRBV10-3 and TRBJ2-3, with 7 bases matching TRBD2. Looked up from germline, CDR1 is ENHRY and CDR2 is SYGVKD. Trimming at V came to 10 bases and at J to 0 bases, leaving 10 bases not matched to a gene. This CDR3 region has 15 residues.

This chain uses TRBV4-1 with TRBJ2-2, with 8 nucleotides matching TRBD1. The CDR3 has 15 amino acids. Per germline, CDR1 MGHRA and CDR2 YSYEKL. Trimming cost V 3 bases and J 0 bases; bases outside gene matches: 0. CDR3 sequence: CASSQTGANTGELFF. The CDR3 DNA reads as TGCGCCAGCAGCCAGACAGGGGCGAACACCGGGGAGCTGTTTTTT.

The CDR3 spells CAWIGGTDTPSNYGYTF. In DNA, the CDR3 is TGTGCCTGGATAGGAGGGACGGACACCCCCTCTAACTATGGCTACACCTTC. V is TRBV30 and J is TRBJ1-2; tentative D call: TRBD1 (5 bases). Germline values: CDR1 GTSNPN, CDR2 SVGIG (reference sequence). This CDR3 contains 17 residues. V dropped 4 bases and J dropped 0 bases, with 21 bases sitting between them.

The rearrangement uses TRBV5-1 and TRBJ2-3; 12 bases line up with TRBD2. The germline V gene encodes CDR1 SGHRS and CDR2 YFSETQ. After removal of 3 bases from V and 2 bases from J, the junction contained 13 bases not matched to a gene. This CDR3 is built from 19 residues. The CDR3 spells CASSSPTELAGGPTDTQYF. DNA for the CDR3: TGCGCCAGCAGCTCTCCGACAGAACTAGCGGGAGGACCCACAGATACGCAGTATTTT.

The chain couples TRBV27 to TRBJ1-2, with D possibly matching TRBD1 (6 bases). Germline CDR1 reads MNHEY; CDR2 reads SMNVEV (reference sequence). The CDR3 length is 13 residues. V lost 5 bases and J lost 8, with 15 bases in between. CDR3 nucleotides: TGTGCCAGCAGTCCCCTACAGGGAAACGGCTACACCTTC. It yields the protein CASSPLQGNGYTF.

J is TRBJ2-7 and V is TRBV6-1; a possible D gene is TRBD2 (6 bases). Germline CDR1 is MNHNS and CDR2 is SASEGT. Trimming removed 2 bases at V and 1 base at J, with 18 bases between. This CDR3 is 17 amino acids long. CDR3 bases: TGTGCCAGCAGTGAAAGAATAAGGAGGGTAGAATCCTACGAGCAGTACTTC. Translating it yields CASSERIRRVESYEQYF.

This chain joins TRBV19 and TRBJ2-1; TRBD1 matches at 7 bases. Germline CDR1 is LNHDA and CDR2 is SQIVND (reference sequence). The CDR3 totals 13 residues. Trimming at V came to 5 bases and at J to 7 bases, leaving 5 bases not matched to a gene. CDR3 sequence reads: CASSHRDRNEQFF. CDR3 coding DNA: TGTGCCAGTAGTCACCGGGACAGAAATGAGCAGTTCTTC.

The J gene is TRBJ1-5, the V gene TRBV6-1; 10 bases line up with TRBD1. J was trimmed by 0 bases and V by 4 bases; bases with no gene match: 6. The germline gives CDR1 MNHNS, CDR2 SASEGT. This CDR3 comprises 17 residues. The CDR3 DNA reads TGTGCCAGCAGTGCAGGGACAGGGGTTAATAGCAATCAGCCCCAGCATTTT. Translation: CASSAGTGVNSNQPQHF.

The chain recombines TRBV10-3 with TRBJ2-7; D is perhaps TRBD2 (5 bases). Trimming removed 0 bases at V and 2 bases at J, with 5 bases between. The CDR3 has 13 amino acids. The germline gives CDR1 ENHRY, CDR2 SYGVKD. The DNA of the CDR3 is TGTGCCATCAGTGAGTCGGAGGCCTACGAGCAGTACTTC. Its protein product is CAISESEAYEQYF.

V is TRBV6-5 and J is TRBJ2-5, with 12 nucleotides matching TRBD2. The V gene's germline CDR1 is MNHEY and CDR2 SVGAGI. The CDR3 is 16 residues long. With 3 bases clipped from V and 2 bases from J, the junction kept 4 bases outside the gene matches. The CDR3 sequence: CASSYQGLAGQETQYF. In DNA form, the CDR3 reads TGTGCCAGCAGTTATCAGGGACTAGCGGGTCAAGAGACCCAGTACTTC.

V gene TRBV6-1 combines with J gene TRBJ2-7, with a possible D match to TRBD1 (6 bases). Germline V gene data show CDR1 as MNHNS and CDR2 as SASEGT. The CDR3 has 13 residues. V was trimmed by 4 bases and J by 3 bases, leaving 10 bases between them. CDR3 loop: CASSAGGGYEQYF. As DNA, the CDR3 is TGTGCCAGCAGTGCTGGGGGCGGCTACGAGCAGTACTTC.

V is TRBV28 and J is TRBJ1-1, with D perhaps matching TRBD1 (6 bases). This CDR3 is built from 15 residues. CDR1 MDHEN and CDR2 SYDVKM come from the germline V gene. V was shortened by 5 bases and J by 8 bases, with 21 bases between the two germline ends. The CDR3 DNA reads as TGTGCCAGCAGTCCCAATACTGGACAGATCAGGGAAGCTTTCTTT. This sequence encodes CASSPNTGQIREAFF.

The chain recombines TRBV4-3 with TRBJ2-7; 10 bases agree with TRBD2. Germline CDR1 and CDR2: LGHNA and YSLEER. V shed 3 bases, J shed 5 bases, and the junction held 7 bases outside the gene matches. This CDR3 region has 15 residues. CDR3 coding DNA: TGCGCCAGCAGCCAGGGGGGACTAGCGCTCGACGAGCAGTACTTC. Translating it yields CASSQGGLALDEQYF.

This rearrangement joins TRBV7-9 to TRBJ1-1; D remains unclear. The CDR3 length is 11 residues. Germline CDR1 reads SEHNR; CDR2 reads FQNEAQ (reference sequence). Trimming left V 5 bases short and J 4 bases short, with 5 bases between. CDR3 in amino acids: CASSLLTEAFF. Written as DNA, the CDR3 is TGTGCCAGCAGCCTACTCACTGAAGCTTTCTTT.

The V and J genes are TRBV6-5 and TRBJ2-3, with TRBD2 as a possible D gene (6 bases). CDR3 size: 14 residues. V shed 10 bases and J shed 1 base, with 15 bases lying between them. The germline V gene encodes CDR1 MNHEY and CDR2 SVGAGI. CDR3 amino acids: CATLDSGGTDTQYF. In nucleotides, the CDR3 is TGTGCCACCCTTGATAGCGGAGGCACAGATACGCAGTATTTT.

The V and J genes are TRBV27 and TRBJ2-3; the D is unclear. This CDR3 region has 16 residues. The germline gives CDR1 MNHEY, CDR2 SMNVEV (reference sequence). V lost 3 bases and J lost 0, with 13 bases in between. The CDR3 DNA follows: TGTGCCAGCAGTTTTCGCTCTCCACTTAGCACAGATACGCAGTATTTT. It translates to CASSFRSPLSTDTQYF.

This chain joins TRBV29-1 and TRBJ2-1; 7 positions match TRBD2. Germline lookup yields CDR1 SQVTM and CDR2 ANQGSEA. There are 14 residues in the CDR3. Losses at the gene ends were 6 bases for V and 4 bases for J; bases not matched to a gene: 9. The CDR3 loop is CSVRRSGAYNEQFF. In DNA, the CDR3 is TGCAGCGTCCGGAGGAGCGGGGCTTACAATGAGCAGTTCTTC.

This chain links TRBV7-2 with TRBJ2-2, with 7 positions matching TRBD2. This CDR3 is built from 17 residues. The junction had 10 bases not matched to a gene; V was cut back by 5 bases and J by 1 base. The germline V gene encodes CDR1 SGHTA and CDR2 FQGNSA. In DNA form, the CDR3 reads TGTGCCAGCAGCCAGCTAGCGGCCGTGGGGAACACCGGGGAGCTGTTTTTT. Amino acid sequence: CASSQLAAVGNTGELFF.

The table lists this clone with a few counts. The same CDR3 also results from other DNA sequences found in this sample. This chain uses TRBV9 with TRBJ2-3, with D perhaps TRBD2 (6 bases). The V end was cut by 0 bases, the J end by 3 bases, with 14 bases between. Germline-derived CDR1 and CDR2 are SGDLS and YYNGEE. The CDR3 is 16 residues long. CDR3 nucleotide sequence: TGTGCCAGCAGCGTAGAGGCCGGGAGTAGGACAGATACGCAGTATTTT. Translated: CASSVEAGSRTDTQYF.

The DNA for the CDR3 is TGTGCCTGGAGTCGCTCAGGGGGCACGGGCAATCAGCCCCAGCATTTT. Translated: CAWSRSGGTGNQPQHF. The rearrangement uses TRBV30 and TRBJ1-5; TRBD1 matches at 8 bases. The CDR3 runs to 16 residues. The junction had 8 bases not matched to a gene; V was cut back by 2 bases and J by 2 bases. Germline V gene data show CDR1 as GTSNPN and CDR2 as SVGIG (reference sequence).

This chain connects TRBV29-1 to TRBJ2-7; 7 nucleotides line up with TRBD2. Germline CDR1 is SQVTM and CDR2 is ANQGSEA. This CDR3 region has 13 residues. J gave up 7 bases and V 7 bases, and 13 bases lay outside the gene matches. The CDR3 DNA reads TGCAGCGGGACCTTCGGACTAGACGGAGAGCAGTACTTC. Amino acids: CSGTFGLDGEQYF.

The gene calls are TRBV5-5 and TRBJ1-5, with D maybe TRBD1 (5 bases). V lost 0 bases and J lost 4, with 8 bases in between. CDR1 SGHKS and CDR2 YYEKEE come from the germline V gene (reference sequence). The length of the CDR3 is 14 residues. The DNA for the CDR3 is TGTGCCAGCAGCTTGGGGGGGGGAAATCAGCCCCAGCATTTT. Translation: CASSLGGGNQPQHF.

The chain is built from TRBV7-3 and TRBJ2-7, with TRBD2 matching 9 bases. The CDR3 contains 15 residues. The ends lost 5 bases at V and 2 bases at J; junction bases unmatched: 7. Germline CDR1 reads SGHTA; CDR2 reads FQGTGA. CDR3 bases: TGTGCCAGCAGCCGGGGAGCGGGGGGAGCCTACGAGCAGTACTTC. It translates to CASSRGAGGAYEQYF.